This T cell receptor beta chain was identified during a study of stem cell transplantation in POMP-related autoinflammatory disease. On the study more broadly: Impaired MHC class I-dependent CD8+ differentiation was hypothesized from defective thymoproteasomes. DNA chimerism showed 100% graft donor engraftment of neutrophils and platelets through one year.

Clones were sequenced by immunoSEQ multiplex PCR, and TCRdb holds only the in-frame ones, with some missing. This sample has tens of thousands of clones; approximately 90% occur once, and the top ten carry about 0.66%. General observations from the study: PRAID patients trended toward lower TRB diversity and higher clonality in all analyzed T-cell subsets.

About this clone itself: Its target is unknown.

CDR3 length: 17 residues. V was pared by 2 bases and J by 5 bases, with 10 bases of the junction left unmatched. From germline, CDR1 is MDHEN and CDR2 SYDVKM. PRAID featured prominent immunodeficiency. The source material was CD4+ T cells from PBMCs, sampled after stem cell transplantation. The rearrangement uses TRBV28 and TRBJ2-2, with 8 bases identical to TRBD2. This clonotype was sampled from a human patient with POMP-related autoinflammation and immune dysregulation (PRAID). The graft donor may have given rise to some T cells. Here the CDR3 DNA reads TGTGCCAGCAGTTTAGGGCCCGGGACTAGGAGAACCGGGGAGCTGTTTTTT. This gives the protein CASSLGPGTRRTGELFF. Supplemented by reference TRBV28 and TRBJ2-2, the full variable domain reads DVKVTQSSRYLVKRTGEKVFLECVQDMDHENMFWYRQDPGLGLRLIYFSYDVKMKEKGDIPEGYSVSREKKERFSLILESASTNQTSMYLCASSLGPGTRRTGELFFGEGSRLTVL.